The clone carrying this TCR beta chain showed up just a few times. The data were taken from a study of shared clonotypes between healthy human individuals. Clones were read by immunoSEQ multiplex PCR, and TCRdb kept only the in-frame ones, dropping some. Counted here are roughly 2.5 million clones, 85% to 95% occurring once; the ten biggest clones make up around 0.15%. The V end lost 1 base, the J end lost 2 bases, and 14 bases lay between the germline ends. Germline assignment: CDR1 SGHVS and CDR2 FQNEAQ. The CDR3 is 16 residues long. The source of this sequence is a man aged 18 to 35 in good health. Sequenced material: naive CD4+ T cells sorted from blood. The subset denotes: CD45RA+ positively selected. This chain uses TRBV7-8 with TRBJ1-2; tentatively, D is TRBD1 (5 bases). The CDR3: CASSLGQPPTNYGYTF. CDR3 nucleotides: TGTGCCAGCAGCTTAGGACAGCCACCTACGAACTATGGCTACACCTTC. Together with reference TRBV7-8 and TRBJ1-2, the CDR3 gives the full variable domain: GAGVSQSPRYKVAKRGQDVALRCDPISGHVSLFWYQQALGQGPEFLTYFQNEAQLDKSGLPSDRFFAERPEGSVSTLKIQRTQQEDSAVYLCASSLGQPPTNYGYTFGSGTRLTVV.